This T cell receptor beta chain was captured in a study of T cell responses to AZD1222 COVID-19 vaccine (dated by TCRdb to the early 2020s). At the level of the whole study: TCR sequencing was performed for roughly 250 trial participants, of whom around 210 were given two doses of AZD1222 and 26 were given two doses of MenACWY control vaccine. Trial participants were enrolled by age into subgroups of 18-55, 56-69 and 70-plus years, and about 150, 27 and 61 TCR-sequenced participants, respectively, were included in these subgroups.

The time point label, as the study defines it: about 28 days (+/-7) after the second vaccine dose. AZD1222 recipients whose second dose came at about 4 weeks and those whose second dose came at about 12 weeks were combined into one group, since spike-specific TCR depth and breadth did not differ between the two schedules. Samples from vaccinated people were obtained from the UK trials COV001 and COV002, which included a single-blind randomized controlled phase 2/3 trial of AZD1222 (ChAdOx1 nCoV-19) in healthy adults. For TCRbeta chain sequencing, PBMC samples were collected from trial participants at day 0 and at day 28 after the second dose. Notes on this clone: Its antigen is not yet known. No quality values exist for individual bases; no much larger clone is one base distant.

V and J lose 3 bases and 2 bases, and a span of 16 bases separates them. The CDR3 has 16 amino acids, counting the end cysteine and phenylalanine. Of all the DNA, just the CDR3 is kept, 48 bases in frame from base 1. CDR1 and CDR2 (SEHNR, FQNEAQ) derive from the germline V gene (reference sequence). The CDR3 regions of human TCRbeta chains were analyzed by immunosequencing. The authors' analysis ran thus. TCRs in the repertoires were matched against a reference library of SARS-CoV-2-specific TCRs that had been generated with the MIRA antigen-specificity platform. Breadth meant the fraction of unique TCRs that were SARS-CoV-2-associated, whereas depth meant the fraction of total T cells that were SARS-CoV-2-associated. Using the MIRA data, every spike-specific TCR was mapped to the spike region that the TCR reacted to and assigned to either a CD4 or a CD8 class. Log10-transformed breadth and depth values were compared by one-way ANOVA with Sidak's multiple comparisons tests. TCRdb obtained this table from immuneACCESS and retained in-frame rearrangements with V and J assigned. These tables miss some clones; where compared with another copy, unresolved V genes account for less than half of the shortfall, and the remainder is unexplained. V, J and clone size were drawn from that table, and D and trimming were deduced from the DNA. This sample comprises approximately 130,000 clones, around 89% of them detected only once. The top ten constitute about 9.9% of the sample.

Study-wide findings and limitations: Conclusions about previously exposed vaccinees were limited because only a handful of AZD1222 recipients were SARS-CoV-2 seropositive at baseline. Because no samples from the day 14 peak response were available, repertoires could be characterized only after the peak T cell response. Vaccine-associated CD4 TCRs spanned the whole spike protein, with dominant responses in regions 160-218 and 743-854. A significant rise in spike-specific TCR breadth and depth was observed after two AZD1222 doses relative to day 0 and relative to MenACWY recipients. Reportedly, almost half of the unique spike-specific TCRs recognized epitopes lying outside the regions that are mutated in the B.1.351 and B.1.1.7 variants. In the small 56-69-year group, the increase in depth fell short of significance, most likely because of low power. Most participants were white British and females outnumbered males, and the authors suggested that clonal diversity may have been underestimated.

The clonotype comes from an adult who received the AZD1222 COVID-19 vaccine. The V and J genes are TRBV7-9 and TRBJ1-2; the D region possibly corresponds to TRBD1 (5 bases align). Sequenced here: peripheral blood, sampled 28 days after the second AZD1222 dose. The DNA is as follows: TGTGCCAGCAGCTTTATTACAGGAAAACGAAACTATGGCTACACCTTC. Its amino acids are CASSFITGKRNYGYTF.